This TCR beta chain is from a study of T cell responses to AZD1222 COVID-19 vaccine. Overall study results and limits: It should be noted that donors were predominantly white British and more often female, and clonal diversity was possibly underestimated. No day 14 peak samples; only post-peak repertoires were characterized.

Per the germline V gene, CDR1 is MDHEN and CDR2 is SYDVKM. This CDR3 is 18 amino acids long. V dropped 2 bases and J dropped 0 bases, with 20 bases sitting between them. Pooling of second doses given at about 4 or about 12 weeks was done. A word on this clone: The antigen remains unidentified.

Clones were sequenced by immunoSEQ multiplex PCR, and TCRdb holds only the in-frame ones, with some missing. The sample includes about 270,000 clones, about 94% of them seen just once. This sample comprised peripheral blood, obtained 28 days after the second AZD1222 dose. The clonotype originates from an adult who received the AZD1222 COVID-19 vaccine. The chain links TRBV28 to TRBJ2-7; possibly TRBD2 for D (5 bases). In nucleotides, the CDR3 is TGTGCCAGCAGTTTAGGAAAGAGTACGGGAAAAAGCTCCTACGAGCAGTACTTC. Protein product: CASSLGKSTGKSSYEQYF.